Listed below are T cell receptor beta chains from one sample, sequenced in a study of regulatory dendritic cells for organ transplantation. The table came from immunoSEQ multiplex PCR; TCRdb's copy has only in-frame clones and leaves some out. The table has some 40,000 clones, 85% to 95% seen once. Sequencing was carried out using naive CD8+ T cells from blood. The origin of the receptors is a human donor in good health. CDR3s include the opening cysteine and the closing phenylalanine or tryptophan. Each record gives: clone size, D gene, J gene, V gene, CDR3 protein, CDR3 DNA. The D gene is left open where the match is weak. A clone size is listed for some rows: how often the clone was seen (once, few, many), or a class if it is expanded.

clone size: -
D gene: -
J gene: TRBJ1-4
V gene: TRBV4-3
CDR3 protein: CASSPTEASLTNEKLFF
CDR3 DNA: TGCGCCAGCAGCCCGACCGAAGCGAGTCTGACTAATGAAAAACTGTTTTTT

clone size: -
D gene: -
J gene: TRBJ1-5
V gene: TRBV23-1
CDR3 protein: CASSQLASSAGMRSQPQHF
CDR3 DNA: TGCGCCAGCAGTCAGCTCGCGAGTTCGGCAGGTATGAGGAGTCAGCCCCAGCATTTT

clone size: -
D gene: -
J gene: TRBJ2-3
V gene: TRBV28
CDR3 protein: CASSGTTDTQYF
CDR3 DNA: TGTGCCAGCAGTGGGACCACAGATACGCAGTATTTT

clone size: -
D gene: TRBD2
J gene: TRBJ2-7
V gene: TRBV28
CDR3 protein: CASSLRETPYEQYF
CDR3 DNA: TGTGCCAGCAGTTTGCGGGAGACCCCCTACGAGCAGTACTTC

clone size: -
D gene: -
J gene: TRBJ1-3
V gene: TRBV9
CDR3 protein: CASSEAGAGNTIYF
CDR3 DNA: TGTGCCAGCAGCGAGGCGGGGGCTGGAAACACCATATATTTT

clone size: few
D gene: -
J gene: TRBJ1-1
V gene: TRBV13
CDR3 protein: CASSSWERSSLEAFF
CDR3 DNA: TGTGCCAGCAGCTCGTGGGAGAGGAGCAGCCTTGAAGCTTTCTTT

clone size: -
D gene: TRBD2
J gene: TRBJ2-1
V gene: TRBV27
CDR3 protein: CASSLRGSDNEQFF
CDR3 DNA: TGTGCCAGCAGTTTACGCGGGAGTGATAATGAGCAGTTCTTC

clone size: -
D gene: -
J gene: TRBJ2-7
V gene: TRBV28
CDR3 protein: CASSLGISYEQYF
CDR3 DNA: TGTGCCAGCAGTTTGGGGATTTCCTACGAGCAGTACTTC

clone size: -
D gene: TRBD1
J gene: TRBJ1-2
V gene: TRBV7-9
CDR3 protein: CASSLVVDRIYGYTF
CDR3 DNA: TGTGCCAGCAGCTTAGTGGTGGACAGGATCTATGGCTACACCTTC

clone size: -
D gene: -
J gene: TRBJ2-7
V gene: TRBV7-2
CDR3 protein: CASSLDRGAPYEQYF
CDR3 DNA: TGTGCCAGCAGCTTAGATCGGGGGGCGCCTTACGAGCAGTACTTC

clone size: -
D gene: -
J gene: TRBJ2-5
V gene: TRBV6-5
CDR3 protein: CASSYYQGRETQYF
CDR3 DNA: TGTGCCAGCAGTTACTATCAGGGGCGGGAGACCCAGTACTTC

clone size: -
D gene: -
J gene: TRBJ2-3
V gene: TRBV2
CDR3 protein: CASSVGWGDTQYF
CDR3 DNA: TGTGCCAGCAGTGTGGGGTGGGGAGATACGCAGTATTTT

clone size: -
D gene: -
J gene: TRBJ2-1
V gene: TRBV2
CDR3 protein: CASVGGRVIGSNEQFF
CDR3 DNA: TGTGCCAGCGTGGGCGGCAGGGTTATAGGCTCGAATGAGCAGTTCTTC

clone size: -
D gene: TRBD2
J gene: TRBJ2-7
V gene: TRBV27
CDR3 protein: CASSFFGGSYEQYF
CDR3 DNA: TGTGCCAGCAGTTTTTTCGGGGGGAGTTACGAGCAGTACTTC

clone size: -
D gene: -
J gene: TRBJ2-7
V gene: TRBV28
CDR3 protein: CARGTVLSYEQYF
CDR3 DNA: TGTGCCAGGGGGACGGTCCTCAGCTACGAGCAGTACTTC

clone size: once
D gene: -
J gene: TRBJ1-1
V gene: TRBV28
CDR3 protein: CASSLEQVNTEAFF
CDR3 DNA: TGTGCCAGCAGTTTAGAACAGGTGAACACTGAAGCTTTCTTT

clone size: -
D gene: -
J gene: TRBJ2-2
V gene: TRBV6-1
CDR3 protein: CASSEQGWANTGELFF
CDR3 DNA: TGTGCCAGCAGTGAACAGGGTTGGGCGAACACCGGGGAGCTGTTTTTT

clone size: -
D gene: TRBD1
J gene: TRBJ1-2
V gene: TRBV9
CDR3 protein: CASSVAGTGEGYTF
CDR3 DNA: TGTGCCAGCAGCGTAGCGGGGACAGGGGAAGGCTACACCTTC

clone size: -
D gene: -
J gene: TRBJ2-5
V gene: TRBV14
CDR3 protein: CASSLPRSGQETQYF
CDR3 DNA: TGTGCCAGCAGCCTACCCCGGTCTGGGCAAGAGACCCAGTACTTC

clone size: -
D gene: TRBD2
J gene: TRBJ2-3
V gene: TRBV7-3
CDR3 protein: CASSLELAGATDTQYF
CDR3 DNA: TGTGCCAGCAGCTTGGAACTAGCGGGAGCCACAGATACGCAGTATTTT

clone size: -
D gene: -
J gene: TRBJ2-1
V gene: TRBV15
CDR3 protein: CATSGGSIEQFF
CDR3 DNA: TGTGCCACCAGCGGGGGGTCCATTGAGCAGTTCTTC

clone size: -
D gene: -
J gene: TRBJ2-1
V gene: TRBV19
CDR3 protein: CASSIDLENEQFF
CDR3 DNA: TGTGCCAGTAGTATAGATCTGGAAAATGAGCAGTTCTTC

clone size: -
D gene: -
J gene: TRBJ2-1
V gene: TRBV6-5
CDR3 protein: CASSPGLYNEQFF
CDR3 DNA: TGTGCCAGCAGCCCGGGACTCTACAATGAGCAGTTCTTC

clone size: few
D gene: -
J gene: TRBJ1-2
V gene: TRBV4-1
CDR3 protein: CASSQDPGLSYGYTF
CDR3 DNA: TGCGCCAGCAGCCAAGACCCGGGACTGAGCTATGGCTACACCTTC

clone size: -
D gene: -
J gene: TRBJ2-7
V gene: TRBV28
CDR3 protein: CASSFSSYEQYF
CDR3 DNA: TGTGCCAGCAGTTTCTCCTCCTACGAGCAGTACTTC

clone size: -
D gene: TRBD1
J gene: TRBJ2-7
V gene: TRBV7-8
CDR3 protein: CASSPRQGAGGEQYF
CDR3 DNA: TGTGCCAGCAGCCCGCGACAGGGGGCAGGAGGCGAGCAGTACTTC

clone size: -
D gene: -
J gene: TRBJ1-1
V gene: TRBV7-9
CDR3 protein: CASSLSANTEAFF
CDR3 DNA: TGTGCCAGCAGCTTATCAGCGAACACTGAAGCTTTCTTT